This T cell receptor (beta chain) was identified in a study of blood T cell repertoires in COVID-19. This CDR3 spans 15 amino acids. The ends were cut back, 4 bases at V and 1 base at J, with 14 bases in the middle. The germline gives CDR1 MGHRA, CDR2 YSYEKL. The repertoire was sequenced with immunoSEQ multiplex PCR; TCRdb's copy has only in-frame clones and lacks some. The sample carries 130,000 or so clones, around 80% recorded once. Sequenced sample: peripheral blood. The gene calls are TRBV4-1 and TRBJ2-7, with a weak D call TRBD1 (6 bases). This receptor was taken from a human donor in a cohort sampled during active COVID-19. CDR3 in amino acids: CASSRNLDSSYEQYF. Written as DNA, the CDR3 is TGCGCCAGCAGCCGGAATTTGGACAGTTCCTACGAGCAGTACTTC.